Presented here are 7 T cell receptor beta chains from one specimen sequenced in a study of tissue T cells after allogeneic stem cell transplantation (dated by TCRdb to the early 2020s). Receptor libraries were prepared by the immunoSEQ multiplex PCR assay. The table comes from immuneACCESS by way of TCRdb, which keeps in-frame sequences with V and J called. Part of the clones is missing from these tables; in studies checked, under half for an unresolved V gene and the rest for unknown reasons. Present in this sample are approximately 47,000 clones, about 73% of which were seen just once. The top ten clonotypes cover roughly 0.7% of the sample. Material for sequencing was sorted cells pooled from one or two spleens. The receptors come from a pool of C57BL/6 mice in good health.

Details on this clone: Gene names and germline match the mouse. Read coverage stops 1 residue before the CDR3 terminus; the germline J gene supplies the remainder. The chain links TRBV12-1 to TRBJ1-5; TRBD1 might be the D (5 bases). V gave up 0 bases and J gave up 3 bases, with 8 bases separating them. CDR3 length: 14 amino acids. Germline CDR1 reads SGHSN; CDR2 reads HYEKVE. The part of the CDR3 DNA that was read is TGTGCCAGCTCTCTCGATGGGGCCAACCAGGCTCCGCTT. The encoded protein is CASSLDGANQAPL. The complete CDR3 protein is CASSLDGANQAPLF.

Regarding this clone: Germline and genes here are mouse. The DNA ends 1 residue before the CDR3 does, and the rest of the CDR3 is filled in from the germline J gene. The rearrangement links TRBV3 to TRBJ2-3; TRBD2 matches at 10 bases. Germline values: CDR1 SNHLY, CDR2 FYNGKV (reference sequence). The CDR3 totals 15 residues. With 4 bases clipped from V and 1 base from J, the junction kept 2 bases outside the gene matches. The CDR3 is CASSSGLGGAETLYF. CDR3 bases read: TGTGCCAGCAGCTCCGGACTGGGGGGTGCAGAAACGCTGTAT.

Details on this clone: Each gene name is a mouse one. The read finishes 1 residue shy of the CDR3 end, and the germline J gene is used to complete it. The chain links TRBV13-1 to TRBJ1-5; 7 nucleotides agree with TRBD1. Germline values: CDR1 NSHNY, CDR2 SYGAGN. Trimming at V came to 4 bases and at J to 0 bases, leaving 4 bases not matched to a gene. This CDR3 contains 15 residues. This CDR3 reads CASSRDRNNNQAPLF. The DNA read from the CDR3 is TGTGCCAGCAGTCGGGACAGAAATAACAACCAGGCTCCGCTT.

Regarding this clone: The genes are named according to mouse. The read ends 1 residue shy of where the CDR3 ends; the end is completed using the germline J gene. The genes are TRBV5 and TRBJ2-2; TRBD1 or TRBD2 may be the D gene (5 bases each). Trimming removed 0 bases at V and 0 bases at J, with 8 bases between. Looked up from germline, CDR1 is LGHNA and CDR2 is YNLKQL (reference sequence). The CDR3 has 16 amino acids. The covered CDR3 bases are TGTGCCAGCAGCCAAGAGGGGCTGTCAAACACCGGGCAGCTCTAC. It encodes CASSQEGLSNTGQLY. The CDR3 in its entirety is CASSQEGLSNTGQLYF.

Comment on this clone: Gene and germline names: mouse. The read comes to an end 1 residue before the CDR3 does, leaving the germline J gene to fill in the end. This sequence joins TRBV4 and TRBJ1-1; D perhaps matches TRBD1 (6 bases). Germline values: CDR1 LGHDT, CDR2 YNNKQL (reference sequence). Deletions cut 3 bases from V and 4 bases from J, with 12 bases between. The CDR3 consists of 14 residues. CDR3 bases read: TGTGCCAGCAGCTATACAGGGTGGGGCACAGAAGTCTTC. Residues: CASSYTGWGTEVF. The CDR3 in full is CASSYTGWGTEVFF.

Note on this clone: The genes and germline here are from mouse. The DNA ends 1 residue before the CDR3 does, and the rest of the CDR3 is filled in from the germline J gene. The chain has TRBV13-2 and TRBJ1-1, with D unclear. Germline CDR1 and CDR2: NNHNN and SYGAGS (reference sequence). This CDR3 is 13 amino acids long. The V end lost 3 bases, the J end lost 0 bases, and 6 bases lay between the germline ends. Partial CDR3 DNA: TGTGCCAGCGGTGTCAGTGCAAACACAGAAGTCTTC. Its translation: CASGVSANTEVF. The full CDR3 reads CASGVSANTEVFF.

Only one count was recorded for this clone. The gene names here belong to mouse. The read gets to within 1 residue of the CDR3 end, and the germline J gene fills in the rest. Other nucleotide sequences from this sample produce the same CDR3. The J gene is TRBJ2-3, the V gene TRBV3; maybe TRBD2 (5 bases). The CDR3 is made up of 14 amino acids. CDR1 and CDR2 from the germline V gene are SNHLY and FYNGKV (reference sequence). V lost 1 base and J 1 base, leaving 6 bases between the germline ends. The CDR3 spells CASSLELGAETLYF. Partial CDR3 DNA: TGTGCCAGCAGCTTAGAACTGGGTGCAGAAACGCTGTAT.